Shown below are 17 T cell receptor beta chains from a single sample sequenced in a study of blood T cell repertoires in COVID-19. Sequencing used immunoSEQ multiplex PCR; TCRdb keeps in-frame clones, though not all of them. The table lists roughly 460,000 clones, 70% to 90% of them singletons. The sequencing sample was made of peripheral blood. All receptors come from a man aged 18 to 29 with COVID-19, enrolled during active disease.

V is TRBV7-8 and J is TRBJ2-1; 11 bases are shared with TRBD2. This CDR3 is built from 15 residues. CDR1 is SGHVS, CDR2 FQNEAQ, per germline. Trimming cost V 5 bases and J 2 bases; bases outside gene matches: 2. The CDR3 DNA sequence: TGTGCCAGCAGCCCGACTAGCGGGGCCTACAATGAGCAGTTCTTC. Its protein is CASSPTSGAYNEQFF.

In DNA, the CDR3 is TGTGCCAGCAGGCTTACAGGGGTGAAAGAGAACACCATATATTTT. Amino acid sequence: CASRLTGVKENTIYF. This chain links TRBV2 with TRBJ1-3; 7 nucleotides match TRBD1. The length of the CDR3 is 15 residues. Germline CDR1 is SNHLY and CDR2 is FYNNEI. V was clipped by 6 bases and J by 7 bases; unmatched bases: 12.

CDR3 region: CASSIDRSMTGELFF. The DNA of the CDR3 is TGTGCCAGCAGCATAGATCGGAGTATGACCGGGGAGCTGTTTTTT. The chain is built from TRBV6-5 and TRBJ2-2; D remains ambiguous. Germline assignment: CDR1 MNHEY and CDR2 SVGAGI. Trimming removed 6 bases at V and 5 bases at J, with 16 bases between. The CDR3 sequence is 15 residues long.

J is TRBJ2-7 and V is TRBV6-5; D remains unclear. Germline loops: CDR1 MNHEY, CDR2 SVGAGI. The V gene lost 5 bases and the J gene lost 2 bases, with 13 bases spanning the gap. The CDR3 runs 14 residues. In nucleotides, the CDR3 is TGTGCCAGCAGTAGGTGGGCAAATACCTACGAGCAGTACTTC. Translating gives CASSRWANTYEQYF.

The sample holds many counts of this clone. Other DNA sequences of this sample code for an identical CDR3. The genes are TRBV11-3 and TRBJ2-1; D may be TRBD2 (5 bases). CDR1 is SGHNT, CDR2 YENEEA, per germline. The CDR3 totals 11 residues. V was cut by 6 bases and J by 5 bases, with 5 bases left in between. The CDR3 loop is CASRGDNEQFF. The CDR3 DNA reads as TGTGCCAGCAGGGGAGACAATGAGCAGTTCTTC.

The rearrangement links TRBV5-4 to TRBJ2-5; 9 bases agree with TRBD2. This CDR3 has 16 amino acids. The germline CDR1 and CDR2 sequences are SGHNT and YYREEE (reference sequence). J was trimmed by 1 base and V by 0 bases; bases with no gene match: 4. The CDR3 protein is CASSLAGRGGQETQYF. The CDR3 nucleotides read TGTGCCAGCAGCTTGGCCGGGCGGGGGGGCCAAGAGACCCAGTACTTC.

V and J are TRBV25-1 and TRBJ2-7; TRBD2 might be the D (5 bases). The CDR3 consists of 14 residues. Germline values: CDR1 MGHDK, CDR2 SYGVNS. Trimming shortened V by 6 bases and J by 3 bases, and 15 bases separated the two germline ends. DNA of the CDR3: TGTGCCAGCAGCGAGGACTCGACGGGCTACGAGCAGTACTTC. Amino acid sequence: CASSEDSTGYEQYF.

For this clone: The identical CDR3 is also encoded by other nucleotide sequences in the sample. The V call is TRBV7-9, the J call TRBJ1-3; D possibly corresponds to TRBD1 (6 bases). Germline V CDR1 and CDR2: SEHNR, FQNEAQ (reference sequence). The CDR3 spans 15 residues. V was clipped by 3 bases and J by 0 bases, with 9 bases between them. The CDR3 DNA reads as TGTGCCAGCAGCTTGGGACAAAGCTCTGGAAACACCATATATTTT. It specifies CASSLGQSSGNTIYF.

This chain's CDR3 is CASSFTGNEQFF. The CDR3 bases are TGTGCCAGCAGCTTTACAGGCAATGAGCAGTTCTTC. This chain connects TRBV7-9 to TRBJ2-1; TRBD1 is a possible D gene (5 bases). CDR3 length: 12 residues. Germline V gene lookup returns CDR1 SEHNR and CDR2 FQNEAQ (reference sequence). Trimming removed 3 bases at V and 6 bases at J, with 6 bases between.

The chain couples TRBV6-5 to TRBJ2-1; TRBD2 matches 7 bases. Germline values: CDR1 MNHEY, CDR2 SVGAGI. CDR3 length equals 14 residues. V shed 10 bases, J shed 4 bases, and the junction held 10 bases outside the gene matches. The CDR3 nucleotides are TGTGCCACCTCTGCGGGACTACGATACAATGAGCAGTTCTTC. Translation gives CATSAGLRYNEQFF.

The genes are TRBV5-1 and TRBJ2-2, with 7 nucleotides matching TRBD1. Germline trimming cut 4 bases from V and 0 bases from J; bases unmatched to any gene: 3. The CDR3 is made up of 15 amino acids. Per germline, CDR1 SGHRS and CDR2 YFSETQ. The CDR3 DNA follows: TGCGCCAGCAGCCCGGACAGGTCGAACACCGGGGAGCTGTTTTTT. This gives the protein CASSPDRSNTGELFF.

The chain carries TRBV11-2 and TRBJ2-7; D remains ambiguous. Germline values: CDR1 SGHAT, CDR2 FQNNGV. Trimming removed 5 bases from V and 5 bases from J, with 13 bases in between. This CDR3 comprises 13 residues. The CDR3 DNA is TGTGCCAGCAGCCCCACGAGGTTTGACGAGCAGTACTTC. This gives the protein CASSPTRFDEQYF.

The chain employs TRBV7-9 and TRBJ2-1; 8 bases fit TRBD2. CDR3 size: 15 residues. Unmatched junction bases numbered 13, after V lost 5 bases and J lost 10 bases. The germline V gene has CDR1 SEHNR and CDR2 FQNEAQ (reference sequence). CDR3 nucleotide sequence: TGTGCCAGCAGCCACAGGAGCGGGAGAGAGGGGGAGCAGTTCTTC. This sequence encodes CASSHRSGREGEQFF. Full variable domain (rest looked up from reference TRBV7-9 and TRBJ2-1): DTGVSQNPRHKITKRGQNVTFRCDPISEHNRLYWYRQTLGQGPEFLTYFQNEAQLEKSRLLSDRFSAERPKGSFSTLEIQRTEQGDSAMYLCASSHRSGREGEQFFGPGTRLTVL.

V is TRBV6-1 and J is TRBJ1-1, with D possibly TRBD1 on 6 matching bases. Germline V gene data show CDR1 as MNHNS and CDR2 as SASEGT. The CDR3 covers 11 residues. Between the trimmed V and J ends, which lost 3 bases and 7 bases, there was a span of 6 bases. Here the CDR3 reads CASSDRGEAFF. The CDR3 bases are TGTGCCAGCAGTGACAGGGGTGAAGCTTTCTTT.

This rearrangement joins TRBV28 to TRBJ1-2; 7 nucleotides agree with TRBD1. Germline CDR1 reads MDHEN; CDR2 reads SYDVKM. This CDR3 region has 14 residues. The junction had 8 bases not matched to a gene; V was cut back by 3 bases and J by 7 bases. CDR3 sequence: CASSFGRGLGGYTF. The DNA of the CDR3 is TGTGCCAGCAGTTTTGGCAGGGGGTTGGGTGGCTACACCTTC.

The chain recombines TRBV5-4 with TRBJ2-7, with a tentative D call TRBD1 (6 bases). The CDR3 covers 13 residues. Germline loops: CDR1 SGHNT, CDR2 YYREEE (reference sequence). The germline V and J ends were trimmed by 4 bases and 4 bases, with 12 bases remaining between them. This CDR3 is CASSLQGVYEQYF. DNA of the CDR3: TGTGCCAGCAGCCTACAGGGAGTTTACGAGCAGTACTTC.

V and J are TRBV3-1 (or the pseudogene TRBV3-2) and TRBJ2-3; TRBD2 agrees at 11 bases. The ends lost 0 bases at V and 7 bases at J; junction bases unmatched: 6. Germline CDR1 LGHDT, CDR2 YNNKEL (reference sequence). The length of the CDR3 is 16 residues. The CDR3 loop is CASSQEIAGGRNTQYF. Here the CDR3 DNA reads TGTGCCAGCAGCCAAGAAATAGCGGGGGGGCGAAATACGCAGTATTTT.